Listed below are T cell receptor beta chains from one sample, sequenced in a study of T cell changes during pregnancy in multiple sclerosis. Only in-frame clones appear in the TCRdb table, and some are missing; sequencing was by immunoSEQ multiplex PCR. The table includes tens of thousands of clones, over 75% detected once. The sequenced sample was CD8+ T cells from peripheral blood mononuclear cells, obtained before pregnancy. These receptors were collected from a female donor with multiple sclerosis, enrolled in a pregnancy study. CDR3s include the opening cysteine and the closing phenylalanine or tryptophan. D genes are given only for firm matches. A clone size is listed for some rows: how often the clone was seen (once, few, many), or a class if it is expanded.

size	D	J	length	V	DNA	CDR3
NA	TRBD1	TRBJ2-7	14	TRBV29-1	TGCAGCGTTGAAAAGACAGGGAGCTCCTACGAGCAGTACTTC	CSVEKTGSSYEQYF
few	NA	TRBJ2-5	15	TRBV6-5	TGTGCCAGCAGTTACTCTGCAGGGTCAGGAGAGACCCAGTACTTC	CASSYSAGSGETQYF
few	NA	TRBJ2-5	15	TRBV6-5	TGTGCCAGCAGTTACTCGACGGGGATGGGGGAGACCCAGTACTTC	CASSYSTGMGETQYF
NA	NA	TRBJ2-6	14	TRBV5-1	TGCGCCAGCAGCTGGAGCTCTGGGGCCAACGTCCTGACTTTC	CASSWSSGANVLTF
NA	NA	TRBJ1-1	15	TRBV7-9	TGTGCCAGCAGCGGTGTAGGGGGGGCTGTCACTGAAGCTTTCTTT	CASSGVGGAVTEAFF
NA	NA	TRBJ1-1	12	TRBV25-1	TGTGCCAGCAGTGAACCAGCGGCTGAAGCTTTCTTT	CASSEPAAEAFF
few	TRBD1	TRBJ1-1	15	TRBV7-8	TGTGCCAGCAGCTTAGATCCGCCAGGGGGAGGTGAAGCTTTCTTT	CASSLDPPGGGEAFF
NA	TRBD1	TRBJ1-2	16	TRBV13	TGTGCCAGCAGCCAGGGACAGGGGCATGGTGACTATGGCTACACCTTC	CASSQGQGHGDYGYTF
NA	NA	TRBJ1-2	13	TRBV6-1	TGTGCCAGCAGCCAAACGGAGAGTGGTGGCTACACCTTC	CASSQTESGGYTF
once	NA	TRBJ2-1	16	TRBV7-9	TGTGCCAGCAGCTTAGAAGGGGGGGAGCTATACAATGAGCAGTTCTTC	CASSLEGGELYNEQFF
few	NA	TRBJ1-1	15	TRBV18	TGTGCCAGCTCACAGGAAGCCGACATGAACACTGAAGCTTTCTTT	CASSQEADMNTEAFF
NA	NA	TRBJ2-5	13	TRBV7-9	TGTGCCAGCAGCTTAGGGCCCACCGGGGCCCAGTACTTC	CASSLGPTGAQYF
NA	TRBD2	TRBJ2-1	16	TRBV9	TGTGCCAGCAGCGTAGAGGGCGGGAGCTCCTACAATGAGCAGTTCTTC	CASSVEGGSSYNEQFF
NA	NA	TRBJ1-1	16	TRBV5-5	TGTGCCAGCAGCGCGCCTGGGGGGGTGTCGGACACTGAAGCTTTCTTT	CASSAPGGVSDTEAFF
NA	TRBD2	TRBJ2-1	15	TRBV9	TGTGCCAGCAGCGTAGTAGCGGGGGATTACAATGAGCAGTTCTTC	CASSVVAGDYNEQFF
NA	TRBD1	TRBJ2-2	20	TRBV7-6	TGTGCCAGCAGCCCGCTCGGACAGGGACTTGCCGAATTCAACACCGGGGAGCTGTTTTTT	CASSPLGQGLAEFNTGELFF
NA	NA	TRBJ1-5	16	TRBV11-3	TGTGCCAGCAGCTTAGATCCCCCCGGACACAGTCAGCCCCAGCATTTT	CASSLDPPGHSQPQHF
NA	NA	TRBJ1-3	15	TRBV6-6	TGTGCCAGCTCAAAGGACCCAGGGGTGGGAAACACCATATATTTT	CASSKDPGVGNTIYF
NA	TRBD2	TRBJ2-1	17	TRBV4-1	TGCGCCAGCAGCCAAGATCCTGCGGGGGGGCCTTATAATGAGCAGTTCTTC	CASSQDPAGGPYNEQFF
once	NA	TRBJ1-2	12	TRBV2	TGTGCCAGCAGTGATCCTCTCTATGGCTACACCTTC	CASSDPLYGYTF
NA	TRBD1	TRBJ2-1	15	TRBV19	TGTGCCAGTGCCTCCCGGGACAGGGCTGCCAATGAGCAGTTCTTC	CASASRDRAANEQFF
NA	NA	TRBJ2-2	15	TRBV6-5	TGTGCCAGCAGTTACGGCAGGGAACCTACCGGGGAGCTGTTTTTT	CASSYGREPTGELFF
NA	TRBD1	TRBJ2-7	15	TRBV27	TGTGCCAGCAGTTTTGAGGGACAGGGGACCTACGAGCAGTACTTC	CASSFEGQGTYEQYF
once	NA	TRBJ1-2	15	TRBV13	TGTGCCAGCAGCTTCCCGGGACTTCAGATAAGCGGCTACACCTTC	CASSFPGLQISGYTF
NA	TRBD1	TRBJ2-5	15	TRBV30	TGTGCCTGGACTCCCGGGACAGGGGGTGGGGAGGCCCAGTACTTC	CAWTPGTGGGEAQYF
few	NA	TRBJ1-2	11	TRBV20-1	TGCAGTGCACCAAACAGGGACGGCTACACCTTC	CSAPNRDGYTF
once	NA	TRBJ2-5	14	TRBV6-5	TGTGCCAGCAGTTACTCCCGGTGGGCAGAGACCCAGTACTTC	CASSYSRWAETQYF
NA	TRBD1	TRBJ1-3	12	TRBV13	TGTGCCAGCAGCCGGGACAGGGGAATGGTATATTTT	CASSRDRGMVYF
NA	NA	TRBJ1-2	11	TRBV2	TGTGGCGACAGGTCTAACTATGGCTACACCTTC	CGDRSNYGYTF
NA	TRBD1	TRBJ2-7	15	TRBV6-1	TGTGCCAGCAACCCAACCGGGACAGGGCGCTACGAGCAGTACTTC	CASNPTGTGRYEQYF
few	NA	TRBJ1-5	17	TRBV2	TGTGCCAGCAGTCGCAAACAGGGACTAGGTAGCAATCAGCCCCAGCATTTT	CASSRKQGLGSNQPQHF
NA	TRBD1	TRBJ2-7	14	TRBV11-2	TGTGCCAGCAGCTTGCAGACAGGGGCCTACGAGCAGTACTTC	CASSLQTGAYEQYF
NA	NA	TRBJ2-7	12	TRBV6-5	TGTGCCAGCAGACAGGGTGGCTACGAGCAGTACTTC	CASRQGGYEQYF
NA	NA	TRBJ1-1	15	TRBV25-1	TGTGCCAGCAGTGGGGTCAGGGAAGGGAGGGCTGAAGCTTTCTTT	CASSGVREGRAEAFF
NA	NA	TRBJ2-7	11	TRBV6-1	TGTGCCAGCAGTGAATTCGACGAGCAGTACTTC	CASSEFDEQYF
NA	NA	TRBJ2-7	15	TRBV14	TGTGCCAGCAGCCTCGGTCCGGACGGACTTTACGAGCAGTACTTC	CASSLGPDGLYEQYF
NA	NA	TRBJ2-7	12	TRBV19	TGTGCCAGTAGCAATCGGGTACGCGAGCAGTACTTC	CASSNRVREQYF
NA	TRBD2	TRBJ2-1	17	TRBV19	TGTGCCAGTAGTACATTAGCGGGGGGGCTTGGGGACAATGAGCAGTTCTTC	CASSTLAGGLGDNEQFF
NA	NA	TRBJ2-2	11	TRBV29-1	TGCAGCGTTGCCCGAGACGGGGAGCTGTTTTTT	CSVARDGELFF
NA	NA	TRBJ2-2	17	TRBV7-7	TGTGCTAGCAGCCCCACCCGGACCACACCAGGGACCGGGGAGCTGTTTTTT	CASSPTRTTPGTGELFF
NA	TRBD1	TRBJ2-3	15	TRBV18	TGTGCCAGCTCACGGGGACAGTCTAGCACAGATACGCAGTATTTT	CASSRGQSSTDTQYF
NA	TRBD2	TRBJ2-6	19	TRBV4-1	TGCGCCAGCAGCCAAGAAACACGGGGGGTTGGGTCTGGGGCCAACGTCCTGACTTTC	CASSQETRGVGSGANVLTF
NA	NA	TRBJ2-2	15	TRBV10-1	TGCGCCAGCAGTCCGGGACTCGGGGGTACCGGGGAGCTGTTTTTT	CASSPGLGGTGELFF
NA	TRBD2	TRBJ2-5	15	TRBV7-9	TGTGCCAGCAGCTCAGCCGGGACTAGCTATGAGACCCAGTACTTC	CASSSAGTSYETQYF
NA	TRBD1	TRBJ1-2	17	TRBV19	TGTGCCAGTACCCCCGTAGGGCCCGACAGGGTAAACTATGGCTACACCTTC	CASTPVGPDRVNYGYTF
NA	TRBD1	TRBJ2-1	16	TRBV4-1	TGCGCCAGCAGTGACTTGGGGACAGGGTATGGCAATGAGCAGTTCTTC	CASSDLGTGYGNEQFF
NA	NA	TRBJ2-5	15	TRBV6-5	TGTGCCAGCAGTTACGAAGCGGGTCGCTTTGAGACCCAGTACTTC	CASSYEAGRFETQYF
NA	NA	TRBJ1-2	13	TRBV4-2	TGTGCCAGCAGCCAAGTGAGTGACTATGGCTACACCTTC	CASSQVSDYGYTF
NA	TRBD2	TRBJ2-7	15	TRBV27	TGTGCCAGCAGTTTAACGGAGACTAGCGGTTACGAGCAGTACTTC	CASSLTETSGYEQYF
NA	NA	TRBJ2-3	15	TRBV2	TGTGCCAGCAGTGGTCTGAGCCTAGTCACAGATACGCAGTATTTT	CASSGLSLVTDTQYF
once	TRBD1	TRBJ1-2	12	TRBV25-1	TGTGCCAGCAGTGACAGGGGGTATGGCTACACCTTC	CASSDRGYGYTF